This T cell receptor (beta chain) emerged from a study of sequential checkpoint blockade in melanoma. Treatment described: randomized to nivolumab then ipilimumab (arm A) or the reverse (arm B). The V gene's germline CDR1 is MNHNY and CDR2 SVGAGI (reference sequence). The CDR3 has 11 residues. Method: immunoSEQ multiplex PCR; TCRdb's copy keeps in-frame clones and lacks some. Of tens of thousands of clones listed, about four fifths were seen once; the top ten hold 15% to 20%. This receptor was obtained from a human donor with melanoma. The sequencing here drew on CD8+ T cells sorted from blood (inferred from file names), taken from a patient given nivolumab and ipilimumab in sequence. The chain joins TRBV6-6 to TRBJ2-5; a weak D match, TRBD1 (5 bases). The J call is doubtful: the DNA matches TRBJ2-7 better. In nucleotides, the CDR3 is TGTGCCAGCAGCAGGGTCTACGAGCAGTACTTC. It yields the protein CASSRVYEQYF.